This T cell receptor (beta chain) emerged from a study of T cell responses to AZD1222 COVID-19 vaccine (dated by TCRdb to about 2021). For context, the study as a whole: AZD1222 recipients with second doses at about 4 weeks or about 12 weeks were pooled, because spike-specific TCR depth and breadth did not differ between schedules. A total of under 250 trial participants underwent TCR sequencing, of whom 207 had received two doses of AZD1222 and about 26 had received two doses of the MenACWY control vaccine. Trial participants were enrolled by age into 18-55, 56-69 and 70-plus year subgroups, with roughly 150, 30 and 60 TCR-sequenced participants respectively.

To note about this clone: Its specific antigen is unknown. Per-base quality was not reported, and no clone a single base away is much larger than it.

The meaning of the sample's time point label: baseline before first vaccination. The vaccinee samples were drawn from two UK trials, COV001 and COV002, one of which was a single-blind randomized controlled phase 2/3 trial testing AZD1222 (ChAdOx1 nCoV-19) in healthy adults. For TCRbeta chain sequencing, PBMC samples from trial participants were taken at day 0 and at day 28 after the second dose. The CDR3 regions of human TCRbeta chains were analyzed by immunosequencing. The paper's processing steps were these. TCRs in the repertoires were matched against a reference library of SARS-CoV-2-specific TCRs that had been generated with the MIRA antigen-specificity platform. Breadth was defined as the fraction of unique TCRs that were SARS-CoV-2-associated. Depth was defined as the fraction of total T cells that were SARS-CoV-2-associated. Using the MIRA data, each spike-specific TCR was mapped to the spike region that the TCR reacts to and placed in a CD4 or CD8 class. Log10-transformed breadth and depth values were compared by one-way ANOVA with Sidak's multiple comparisons tests. TCRdb took this table from immuneACCESS and kept in-frame rearrangements with V and J called. Such tables lack part of the clones; where checked against another copy, unresolved V genes explain under half of the gap, and the rest is unexplained. The DNA was the basis for D and trimming; V, J and clone size are from that table. The sample records about 35,000 clones, 86% of which are singletons. The ten top clones hold roughly 6.2% of the sample.

Points the paper makes about the study in general: Epitopes outside the regions mutated in the B.1.351 and B.1.1.7 variants were reportedly recognized by nearly half of the unique spike-specific TCRs. Participants were mostly white British, with more females than males. The authors suggested clonal diversity may have been underestimated. In the small 56-69-year group, the increase in depth fell short of significance, most likely because of low power. CD4 TCRs associated with the vaccine covered the entire spike protein, and the dominant responses were in regions 160-218 and 743-854. No day 14 peak-response samples were available, so repertoires were characterized only after the peak T cell response. A significant rise in spike-specific TCR breadth and depth was observed after two AZD1222 doses relative to day 0 and relative to MenACWY recipients. Conclusions about previously exposed vaccinees were limited because only a handful of AZD1222 recipients were SARS-CoV-2 seropositive at baseline.

In the germline V gene, CDR1 corresponds to MNHEY and CDR2 to SVGAGI. CDR3 length: 13 amino acids, cysteine to phenylalanine. Only CDR3 DNA remains: 39 bases, in frame from the first base. V gives up 4 bases and J gives up 3 bases, and the segment between their germline ends measures 7 bases. Here the chain combines TRBV6-5 and TRBJ2-1; TRBD1 is a possible D gene, resting on 6 matching bases. The sample here was peripheral blood, taken on day 0 of AZD1222 vaccination. The TCR originated in an adult in good health. The CDR3 here reads CASSSRGYNEQFF. The DNA reads as follows: TGTGCCAGCAGTTCCAGGGGCTACAATGAGCAGTTCTTC.